This T cell receptor beta chain is from a study of graft-versus-host responses after intestinal transplantation. At the level of the study: All recipients got anti-thymocyte globulin induction, then tacrolimus and steroids for about 3 years. Overall study results and limits: GvH clonotypes were identified within recipient marrow, with a subset emerging first in ileum or blood. Among circulating GvH clones, peak levels were associated with early post-transplant declines in HvG clones. Graft-versus-host to host-versus-graft clonal ratios in allografts were high in patients with graft-donor T cell macrochimerism.

As to this clone: Its antigen is not known. This same CDR3 is encoded by further DNA sequences in the sample.

J was trimmed by 7 bases and V by 1 base; bases with no gene match: 10. The CDR3 runs 18 residues. Germline-derived CDR1 and CDR2 are LGHNA and YSLEER. Here immunoSEQ multiplex PCR was the method, and the copy in TCRdb shows in-frame clones only, minus some. This table has roughly 29,000 clones, about 85% appearing once. The chain carries TRBV4-3 and TRBJ2-2; 12 bases align to TRBD2. The input for sequencing was PBMCs, taken about 450 days after intestinal transplantation. The receptor's source is a human patient who received an intestinal transplant, so some T cells may come from the graft donor. In nucleotides, the CDR3 is TGCGCCAGCAGCCAAGTCCTTCTAGCGGGGGGGCTTGTCGGGGAGCTGTTTTTT. This sequence encodes CASSQVLLAGGLVGELFF.